Following are 15 T cell receptor beta chains from one sample sequenced in a study of T cell responses to AZD1222 COVID-19 vaccine. This table comes from immunoSEQ multiplex PCR, and its TCRdb copy is limited to in-frame clones, with some not included. This sample has about 120,000 clones, with around 87% found just once. The specimen comprised peripheral blood, sampled on day 0 of AZD1222 vaccination. The receptors shown here come from an adult in good health.

This clone was found once. The chain combines TRBV7-9 with TRBJ2-1; D call uncertain. Germline CDR1 and CDR2: SEHNR and FQNEAQ (reference sequence). The CDR3 length is 13 residues. Trimming took 1 base from V and 3 from J, leaving 4 bases between them. In DNA form, the CDR3 reads TGTGCCAGCAGCTTAGTCGGCTACAATGAGCAGTTCTTC. This sequence encodes CASSLVGYNEQFF.

The J gene is TRBJ2-7, the V gene TRBV7-2; TRBD1 agrees at 8 bases. Germline CDR1 SGHTA, CDR2 FQGNSA. V lost 5 bases to trimming and J lost 1 base; unmatched junction nucleotides: 4. This CDR3 is built from 14 residues. CDR3 bases: TGTGCCAGCAGCCAGGGACAGGCTTCCTACGAGCAGTACTTC. Protein: CASSQGQASYEQYF.

A single count supports this clone. The chain is built from TRBV15 and TRBJ2-7; D gene ambiguous. The CDR3 length is 12 residues. V was pared by 0 bases and J by 9 bases, with 9 bases between. Per the germline V gene, CDR1 is LNHNV and CDR2 is YYDKDF (reference sequence). This CDR3 reads CATSRDRLRQYF. CDR3 DNA: TGTGCCACCAGCAGAGACCGTCTGAGGCAGTACTTC.

The chain is built from TRBV3-1 (or the pseudogene TRBV3-2) and TRBJ1-5, with D hard to call. The CDR3 totals 12 residues. Germline loops: CDR1 LGHDT, CDR2 YNNKEL (reference sequence). V was cut by 3 bases and J by 7 bases, with 7 bases left in between. The CDR3 sequence is CASSQFDQPQHF. CDR3 sequence (DNA): TGTGCCAGCAGCCAGTTCGACCAGCCCCAGCATTTT.

The chain couples TRBV5-1 to TRBJ1-2; a possible D gene is TRBD1 (5 bases). CDR3 length: 14 amino acids. From germline, CDR1 is SGHRS and CDR2 YFSETQ. Trimming cost V 4 bases and J 2 bases, with 12 bases left between them. Written as DNA, the CDR3 is TGCGCCAGCAGCCTCCGACAGTCCAACTATGGCTACACCTTC. This sequence encodes CASSLRQSNYGYTF.

The gene calls are TRBV5-6 and TRBJ1-1, with TRBD1 as a possible D gene (6 bases). Looked up from germline, CDR1 is SGHDT and CDR2 is YYEEEE. The length of the CDR3 is 14 residues. With 2 bases removed from V and 4 bases from J, the gap between germline ends came to 12 bases. CDR3 sequence (DNA): TGTGCCAGCAGCTTCGGTCGCAGGGGCACTGAAGCTTTCTTT. Protein: CASSFGRRGTEAFF.

This clone was detected only once. The J gene is TRBJ1-1, the V gene TRBV6-5; 8 positions match TRBD1. CDR1 is MNHEY, CDR2 SVGAGI, per germline. This CDR3 is built from 12 residues. V lost 8 bases and J lost 6; bases outside the gene matches: 5. CDR3 amino acids: CASAGGGAEAFF. The CDR3 DNA is TGTGCCAGCGCAGGGGGCGGAGCTGAAGCTTTCTTT.

The CDR3 protein is CASSFVSPGPLQETQYF. In DNA form, the CDR3 reads TGTGCCAGCAGTTTCGTTTCACCAGGGCCTCTCCAAGAGACCCAGTACTTC. The chain recombines TRBV28 with TRBJ2-5, with TRBD1 as a possible D gene (5 bases). This CDR3 comprises 17 residues. Germline CDR1 and CDR2: MDHEN and SYDVKM. V was clipped by 3 bases and J by 1 base, with 18 bases between them.

The chain couples TRBV5-6 to TRBJ1-1; D is unclear. The germline gives CDR1 SGHDT, CDR2 YYEEEE. CDR3 size: 13 residues. V lost 0 bases, J lost 9 bases, and 12 bases lay in between. The CDR3 protein is CASSLGDPRKAFF. As DNA, the CDR3 is TGTGCCAGCAGCTTGGGGGATCCCCGTAAAGCTTTCTTT.

V usage is TRBV21-1 and J usage is TRBJ2-1; whether TRBD2, the table's D call, matches the DNA was not checked. TRBV21-1 is described as a pseudogene. The CDR3 is 14 residues long. The chain's CDR3 is CASSAGVLAGGEFF. The CDR3 DNA reads TGTGCCAGCAGCGCCGGGGTGCTAGCGGGGGGGGAGTTCTTC.

This chain joins TRBV7-2 and TRBJ2-5, with 15 bases aligning to TRBD2. Unmatched junction bases numbered 5, after V lost 4 bases and J lost 2 bases. The CDR3 totals 17 residues. CDR1 and CDR2 (germline): SGHTA, FQGNSA. The CDR3 spells CASSSGLAGGRQETQYF. The DNA for the CDR3 is TGTGCCAGCAGCTCGGGACTAGCGGGAGGTAGACAAGAGACCCAGTACTTC.

This sequence joins TRBV5-1 and TRBJ2-4; 11 bases align to TRBD1. Germline values: CDR1 SGHRS, CDR2 YFSETQ. The CDR3 sequence is 14 residues long. V gave up 4 bases and J gave up 7 bases; unmatched junction bases: 4. This chain's CDR3 is CASSIGQGANIQYF. The CDR3, as DNA: TGCGCCAGCAGCATTGGACAGGGGGCTAACATTCAGTACTTC.

This chain connects TRBV9 to TRBJ1-4; D is possibly TRBD1 (5 bases). The CDR3 contains 15 residues. The germline CDR1 and CDR2 sequences are SGDLS and YYNGEE. The V end lost 0 bases, the J end lost 8 bases, and 14 bases lay between the germline ends. Here the CDR3 reads CASSVVGGMGEKLFF. In DNA form, the CDR3 reads TGTGCCAGCAGCGTAGTCGGGGGGATGGGGGAAAAACTGTTTTTT.

This sequence joins TRBV12-3 or TRBV12-4 and TRBJ1-1; D gene uncertain. The CDR3 has 13 amino acids. V lost 3 bases and J lost 3, with 8 bases in between. The CDR3 DNA is TGTGCCAGCAGTTTTTCTCTCTACACTGAAGCTTTCTTT. It codes for CASSFSLYTEAFF.

This chain links TRBV4-3 with TRBJ1-4; 9 bases are a match to TRBD1. CDR1 and CDR2 from the germline V gene are LGHNA and YSLEER. Trimming took 4 bases from V and 7 from J; bases not matched to a gene: 7. The length of the CDR3 is 15 residues. Here the CDR3 DNA reads TGCGCCAGCAGCCCTCGCGGACAGGGGACTGAAAAACTGTTTTTT. Encoded protein: CASSPRGQGTEKLFF.